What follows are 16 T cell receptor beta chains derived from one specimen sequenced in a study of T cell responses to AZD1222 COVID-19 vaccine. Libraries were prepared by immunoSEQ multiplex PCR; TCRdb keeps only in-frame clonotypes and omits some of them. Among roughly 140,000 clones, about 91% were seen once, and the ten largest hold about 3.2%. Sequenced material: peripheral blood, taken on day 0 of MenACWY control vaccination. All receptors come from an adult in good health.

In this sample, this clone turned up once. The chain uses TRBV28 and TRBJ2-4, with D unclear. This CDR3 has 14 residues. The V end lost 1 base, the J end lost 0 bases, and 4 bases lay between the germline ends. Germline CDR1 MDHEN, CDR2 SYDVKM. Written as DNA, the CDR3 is TGTGCCAGCAGTTTATTAGTAGCCAAAAACATTCAGTACTTC. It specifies CASSLLVAKNIQYF.

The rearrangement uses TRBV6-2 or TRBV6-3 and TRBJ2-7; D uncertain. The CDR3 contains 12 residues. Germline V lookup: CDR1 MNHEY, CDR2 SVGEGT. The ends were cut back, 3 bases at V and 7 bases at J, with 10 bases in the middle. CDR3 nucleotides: TGTGCCAGCAGTTATTCCCTGTGGGAGCAGTACTTC. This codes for CASSYSLWEQYF.

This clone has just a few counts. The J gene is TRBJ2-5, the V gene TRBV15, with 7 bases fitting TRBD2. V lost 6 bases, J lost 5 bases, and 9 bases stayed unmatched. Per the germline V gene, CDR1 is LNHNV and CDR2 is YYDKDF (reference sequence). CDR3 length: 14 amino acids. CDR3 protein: CATSPGGILETQYF. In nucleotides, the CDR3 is TGTGCCACCAGTCCGGGGGGAATCTTGGAGACCCAGTACTTC.

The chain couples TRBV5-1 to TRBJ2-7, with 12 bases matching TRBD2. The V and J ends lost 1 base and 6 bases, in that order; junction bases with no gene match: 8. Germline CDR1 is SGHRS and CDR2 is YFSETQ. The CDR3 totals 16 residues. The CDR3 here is CASSLSPSGGVGEQYF. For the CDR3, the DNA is TGCGCCAGCAGCTTGTCCCCTAGCGGGGGGGTAGGCGAGCAGTACTTC.

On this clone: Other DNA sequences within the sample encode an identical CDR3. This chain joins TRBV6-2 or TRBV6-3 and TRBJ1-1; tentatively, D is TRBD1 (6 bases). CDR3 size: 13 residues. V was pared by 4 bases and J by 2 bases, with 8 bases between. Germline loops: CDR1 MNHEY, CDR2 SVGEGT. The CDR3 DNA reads TGTGCCAGCAGTTCCGGGACAAACACTGAAGCTTTCTTT. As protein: CASSSGTNTEAFF.

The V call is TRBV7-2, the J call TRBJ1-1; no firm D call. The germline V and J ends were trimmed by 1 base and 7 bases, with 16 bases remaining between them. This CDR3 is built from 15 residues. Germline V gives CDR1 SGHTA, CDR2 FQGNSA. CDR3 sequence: CASSLGPGSLVEAFF. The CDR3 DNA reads TGTGCCAGCAGCTTAGGGCCGGGGAGTTTGGTTGAAGCTTTCTTT.

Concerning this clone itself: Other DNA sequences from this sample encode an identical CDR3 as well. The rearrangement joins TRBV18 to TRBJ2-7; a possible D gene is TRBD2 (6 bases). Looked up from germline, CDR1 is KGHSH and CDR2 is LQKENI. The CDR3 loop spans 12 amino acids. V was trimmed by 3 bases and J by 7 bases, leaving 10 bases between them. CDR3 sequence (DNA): TGTGCCAGCTCACCGCCAGGAGGGGAGCAGTACTTC. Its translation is CASSPPGGEQYF.

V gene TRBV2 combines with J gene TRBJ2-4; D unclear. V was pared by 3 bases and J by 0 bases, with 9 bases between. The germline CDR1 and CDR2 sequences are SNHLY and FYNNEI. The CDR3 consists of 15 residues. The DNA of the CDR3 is TGTGCCAGCAGTGACCGCGAACTAGCCAAAAACATTCAGTACTTC. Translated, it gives CASSDRELAKNIQYF.

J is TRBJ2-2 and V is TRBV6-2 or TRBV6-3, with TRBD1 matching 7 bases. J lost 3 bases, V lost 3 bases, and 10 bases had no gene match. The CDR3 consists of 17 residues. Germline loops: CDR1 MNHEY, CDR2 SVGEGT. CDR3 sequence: CASSYVPRGRYTGELFF. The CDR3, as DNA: TGTGCCAGCAGTTATGTCCCTAGGGGGCGGTACACCGGGGAGCTGTTTTTT.

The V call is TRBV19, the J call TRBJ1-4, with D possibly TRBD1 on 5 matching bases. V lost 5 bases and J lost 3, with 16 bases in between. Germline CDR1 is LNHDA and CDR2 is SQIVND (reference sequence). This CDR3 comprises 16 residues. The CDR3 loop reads CASSVFPGASNEKLFF. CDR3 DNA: TGTGCCAGTAGTGTCTTCCCCGGGGCCTCTAATGAAAAACTGTTTTTT.

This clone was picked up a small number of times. The CDR3 is CASSLGGVWLDTQYF. The CDR3 nucleotides read TGCGCCAGCAGCTTGGGAGGCGTATGGTTAGATACGCAGTATTTT. The chain uses TRBV5-1 and TRBJ2-3; D gene uncertain. The length of the CDR3 is 15 residues. V was trimmed by 0 bases and J by 5 bases, leaving 13 bases between them. The germline V gene has CDR1 SGHRS and CDR2 YFSETQ.

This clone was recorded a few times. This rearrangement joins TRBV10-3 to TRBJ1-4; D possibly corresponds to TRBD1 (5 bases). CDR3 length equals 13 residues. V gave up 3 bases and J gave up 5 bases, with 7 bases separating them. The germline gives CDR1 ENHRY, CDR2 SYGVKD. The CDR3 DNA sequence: TGTGCCATCAGTGAACAGGAGAATGAAAAACTGTTTTTT. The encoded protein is CAISEQENEKLFF.

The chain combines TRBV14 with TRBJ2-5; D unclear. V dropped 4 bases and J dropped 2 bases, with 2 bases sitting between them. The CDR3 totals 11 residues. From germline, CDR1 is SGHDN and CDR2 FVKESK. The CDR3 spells CASSLQETQYF. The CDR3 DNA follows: TGTGCCAGCAGCCTACAAGAGACCCAGTACTTC.

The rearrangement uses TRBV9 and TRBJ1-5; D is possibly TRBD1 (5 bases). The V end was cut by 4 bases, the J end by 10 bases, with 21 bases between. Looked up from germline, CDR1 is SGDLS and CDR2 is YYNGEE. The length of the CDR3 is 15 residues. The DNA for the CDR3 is TGTGCCAGCAGCCCTAGTGGGGCGGACACCTCTCCCCAGCATTTT. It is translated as CASSPSGADTSPQHF. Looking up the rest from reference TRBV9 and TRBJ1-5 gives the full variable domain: DSGVTQTPKHLITATGQRVTLRCSPRSGDLSVYWYQQSLDQGLQFLIQYYNGEERAKGNILERFSAQQFPDLHSELNLSSLELGDSALYFCASSPSGADTSPQHFGDGTRLSIL.

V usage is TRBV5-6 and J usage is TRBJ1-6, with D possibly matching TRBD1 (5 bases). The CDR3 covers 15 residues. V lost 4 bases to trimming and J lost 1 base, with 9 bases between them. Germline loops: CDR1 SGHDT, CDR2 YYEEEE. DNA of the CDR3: TGTGCCAGCAGCCCCGGGGGGTCCTATAATTCACCCCTCCACTTT. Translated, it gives CASSPGGSYNSPLHF. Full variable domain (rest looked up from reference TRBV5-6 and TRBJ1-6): DAGVTQSPTHLIKTRGQQVTLRCSPKSGHDTVSWYQQALGQGPQFIFQYYEEEERQRGNFPDRFSGHQFPNYSSELNVNALLLGDSALYLCASSPGGSYNSPLHFGNGTRLTVT.

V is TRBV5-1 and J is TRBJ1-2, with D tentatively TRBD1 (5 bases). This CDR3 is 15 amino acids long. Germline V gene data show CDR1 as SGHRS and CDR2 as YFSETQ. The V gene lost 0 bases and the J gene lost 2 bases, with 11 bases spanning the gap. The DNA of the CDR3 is TGCGCCAGCAGCTTGGGGGGGAAGATAAACTATGGCTACACCTTC. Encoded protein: CASSLGGKINYGYTF.